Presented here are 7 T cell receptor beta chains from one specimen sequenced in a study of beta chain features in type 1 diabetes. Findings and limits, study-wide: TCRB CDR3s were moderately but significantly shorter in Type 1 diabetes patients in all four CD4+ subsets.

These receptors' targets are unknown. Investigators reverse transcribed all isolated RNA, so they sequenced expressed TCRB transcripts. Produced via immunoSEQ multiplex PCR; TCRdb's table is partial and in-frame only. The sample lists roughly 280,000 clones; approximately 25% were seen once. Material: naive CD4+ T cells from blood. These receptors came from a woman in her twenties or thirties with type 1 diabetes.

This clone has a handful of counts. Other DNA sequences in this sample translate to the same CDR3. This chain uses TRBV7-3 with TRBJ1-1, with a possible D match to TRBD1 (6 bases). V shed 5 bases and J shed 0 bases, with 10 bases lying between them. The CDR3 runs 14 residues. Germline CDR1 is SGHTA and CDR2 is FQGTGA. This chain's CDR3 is CASSLGQMNTEAFF. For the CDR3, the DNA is TGTGCCAGCAGCCTCGGACAGATGAACACTGAAGCTTTCTTT.

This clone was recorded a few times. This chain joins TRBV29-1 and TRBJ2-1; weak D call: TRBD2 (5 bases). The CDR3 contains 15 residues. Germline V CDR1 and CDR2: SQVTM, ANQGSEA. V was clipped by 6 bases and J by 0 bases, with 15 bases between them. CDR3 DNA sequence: TGCAGCGTGGGTGGCGAGGGAAGCTCCTACAATGAGCAGTTCTTC. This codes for CSVGGEGSSYNEQFF.

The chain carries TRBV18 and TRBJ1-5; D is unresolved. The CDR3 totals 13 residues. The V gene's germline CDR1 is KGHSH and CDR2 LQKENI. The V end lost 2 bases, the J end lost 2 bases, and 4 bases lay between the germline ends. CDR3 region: CASSPVGNQPQHF. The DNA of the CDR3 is TGTGCCAGCTCACCAGTAGGCAATCAGCCCCAGCATTTT.

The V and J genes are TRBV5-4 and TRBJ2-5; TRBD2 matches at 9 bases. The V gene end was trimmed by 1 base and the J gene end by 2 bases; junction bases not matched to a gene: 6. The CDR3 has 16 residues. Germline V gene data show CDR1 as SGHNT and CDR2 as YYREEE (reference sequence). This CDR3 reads CASSLNGLAQQETQYF. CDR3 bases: TGTGCCAGCAGCTTGAACGGACTAGCGCAACAAGAGACCCAGTACTTC.

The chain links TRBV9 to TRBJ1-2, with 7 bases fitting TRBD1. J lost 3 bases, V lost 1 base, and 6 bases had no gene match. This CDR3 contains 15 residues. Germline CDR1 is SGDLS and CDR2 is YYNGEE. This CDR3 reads CASSVMETGYYGYTF. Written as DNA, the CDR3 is TGTGCCAGCAGCGTAATGGAGACAGGGTACTATGGCTACACCTTC.

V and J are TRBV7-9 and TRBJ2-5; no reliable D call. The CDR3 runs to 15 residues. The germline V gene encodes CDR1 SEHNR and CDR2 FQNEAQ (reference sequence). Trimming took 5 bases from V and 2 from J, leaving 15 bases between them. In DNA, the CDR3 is TGTGCCAGCAGCGCCAGAGGCGTCCTACAAGAGACCCAGTACTTC. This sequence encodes CASSARGVLQETQYF.

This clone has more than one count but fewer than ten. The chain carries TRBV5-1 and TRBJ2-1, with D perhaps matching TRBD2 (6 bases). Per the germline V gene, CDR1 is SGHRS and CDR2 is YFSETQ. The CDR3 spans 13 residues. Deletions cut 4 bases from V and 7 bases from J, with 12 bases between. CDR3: CASSPGTPNEQFF. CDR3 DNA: TGCGCCAGCAGCCCAGGGACTCCGAATGAGCAGTTCTTC.